Each of the 3 T cell receptor beta chains below was sequenced from the same sample in a study of shared clonotypes between healthy human individuals. Sequencing used immunoSEQ multiplex PCR; TCRdb keeps in-frame clones, though not all of them. The sample lists some 2,500,000 clones; approximately 93% were seen once. Material for sequencing was naive CD4+ T cells from PBMCs. The subset here: CD45RA+ positively selected. The receptors derive from a man aged 18 to 29 in good health. Some clones in this sample may be carry-over from other donors' samples.

The CDR3, as DNA: TGTGCCAGCAGCTTAGCTCGGCGGGGAGCTAACTATGGCTACACCTTC. It yields the protein CASSLARRGANYGYTF. J is TRBJ1-2 and V is TRBV5-4; no clear D gene. The ends were cut back, 2 bases at V and 0 bases at J, with 14 bases in the middle. This CDR3 has 16 residues. Germline V CDR1 and CDR2: SGHNT, YYREEE (reference sequence).

The chain employs TRBV9 and TRBJ2-7; weak D call: TRBD1 (6 bases). This CDR3 is built from 14 residues. V was shortened by 0 bases and J by 2 bases, with 9 bases between the two germline ends. Germline values: CDR1 SGDLS, CDR2 YYNGEE. CDR3 sequence: CASSVGDKPYEQYF. The CDR3 DNA reads as TGTGCCAGCAGCGTAGGGGACAAACCCTACGAGCAGTACTTC.

The chain carries TRBV25-1 and TRBJ2-1; maybe TRBD2 (7 bases). The germline V gene encodes CDR1 MGHDK and CDR2 SYGVNS. The CDR3 contains 16 residues. V was pared by 5 bases and J by 6 bases, with 20 bases between. The CDR3 region is CASSRRGALSFNEQFF. The CDR3 nucleotides read TGTGCCAGCAGTCGCCGGGGGGCGCTTTCTTTCAATGAGCAGTTCTTC.